This entry lists 2 T cell receptor beta chains sequenced from one sample in a study of low-dose radiotherapy and immunotherapy resistance in tumors. Priming of first-strand cDNA relied on TRAV- and TRBV-specific primers (covering alpha and beta chains). Amplification of TCRs used a constant-region primer and V-primer adapter for approximately 19 PCR cycles. One entry per CDR3 protein results from TCRdb running MiXCR on the reads. The sample has about 100,000 distinct CDR3 sequences, less than 25% seen once. This sample's time point: after trial treatment. Treatment meaning: LDRT plus nivolumab, ipilimumab, low-dose cyclophosphamide and aspirin (RACIN trial). Sequences were derived from PBMCs, sampled after low-dose radiotherapy plus immunotherapy. Every receptor here comes from a male donor with prostate cancer.

In its sample, this clonotype was seen many times. The V gene is TRBV13, the J gene TRBJ2-7; 7 bases agree with TRBD1. This CDR3 region has 17 residues. CDR1 and CDR2 from the germline V gene are PRHDT and FYEKMQ (reference sequence). Trimming removed 0 bases from V and 5 bases from J; junction bases left unmatched: 13. The CDR3 DNA sequence: TGTGCCAGCAGCTTAGGAAAGTTCCAGGGGGTAACCGACGAGCAGTACTTC. Encoded protein: CASSLGKFQGVTDEQYF. The full variable domain, in which reference TRBV13 and TRBJ2-7 provide the parts outside the CDR3, is AAGVIQSPRHLIKEKRETATLKCYPIPRHDTVYWYQQGPGQDPQFLISFYEKMQSDKGSIPDRFSAQQFSDYHSELNMSSLELGDSALYFCASSLGKFQGVTDEQYFGPGTRLTVT.

This clonotype was found many times. The CDR3 sequence: CSVAATGIYNEQFF. In DNA form, the CDR3 reads TGCAGCGTTGCGGCAACAGGGATCTACAATGAGCAGTTCTTC. V and J are TRBV29-1 and TRBJ2-1, with D maybe TRBD1 (6 bases). V was cut by 4 bases and J by 3 bases, with 13 bases left in between. Germline assignment: CDR1 SQVTM and CDR2 ANQGSEA. This CDR3 has 14 residues.